This TCR beta chain was sequenced for a study of control samples from healthy donors and cancer patients. The germline gives CDR1 SGHRS, CDR2 YFSETQ. Trimming shortened V by 0 bases and J by 0 bases, and 9 bases separated the two germline ends. This CDR3 region has 16 residues. Clones were sequenced by immunoSEQ multiplex PCR, and TCRdb holds only the in-frame ones, with some missing. This sample yields 50,000 to 65,000 clones, of which approximately 90% are seen a single time; around 0.9% belongs to the top ten. Source material: PBMCs. This clonotype was sampled from a young man with colorectal cancer. The chain links TRBV5-1 to TRBJ1-4, with D maybe TRBD1 (5 bases). The CDR3 sequence is CASSLATGATNEKLFF. Written as DNA, the CDR3 is TGCGCCAGCAGCTTGGCCACGGGGGCAACTAATGAAAAACTGTTTTTT.